Listed below are T cell receptor beta chains from one sample, sequenced in a study of T-cell reconstitution after alpha-beta-depleted transplantation in children. TCRdb fed the PCR reads into MiXCR, producing one record per CDR3 protein. Here the sample spans about 200,000 distinct CDR3 sequences, under 8.5% being singletons. Sequencing used PBMCs, obtained before TCRalphabeta/CD19-depleted stem cell transplant. These receptor sequences come from a boy under 10 years old with acute lymphoblastic leukemia, due to receive a stem cell transplant. The conserved cysteine and the conserved F or W are not part of the CDR3 here.

v_call: TRBV15; cdr3_aa: ATSRDQGMRDTQY
v_call: TRBV10-3; cdr3_aa: ATSVGTEAF
v_call: TRBV7-9; cdr3_aa: ASSYGSGWRHTGELF
v_call: TRBV5-5; cdr3_aa: ASSQMGSAETQY
v_call: TRBV9; cdr3_aa: ASSQDGNTIY
v_call: TRBV18; cdr3_aa: ASSPSSGEQF
v_call: TRBV12-3/TRBV12-4; cdr3_aa: ASRAGTSASGSPYEQY
v_call: TRBV11-2; cdr3_aa: ASSLSIATNEKLFF
v_call: TRBV12-3/TRBV12-4; cdr3_aa: ASSLAAVQETQY
v_call: TRBV19; cdr3_aa: ASSISTTNTGELF
v_call: TRBV11-2; cdr3_aa: ASTHSGGRRTDTQY
v_call: TRBV2; cdr3_aa: ASSASGGSYNEQF
v_call: TRBV12-3/TRBV12-4; cdr3_aa: ASSFYSMNTEAF
v_call: TRBV28; cdr3_aa: ATRQEPTDTQY
v_call: TRBV3-1; cdr3_aa: ASSQEGPGYSYEQY
v_call: TRBV7-2; cdr3_aa: ASSQRTGGDGGYT
v_call: TRBV12-3/TRBV12-4; cdr3_aa: ASSLAQGSYEQY
v_call: TRBV28; cdr3_aa: ASSLLGQGAA
v_call: TRBV28; cdr3_aa: ASSLGVGGANVLT
v_call: TRBV20-1; cdr3_aa: SAREWGFSGNTIY
v_call: TRBV2; cdr3_aa: ASSRRRGDGELF
v_call: TRBV6-1; cdr3_aa: ASSERTGHFSKPQH
v_call: TRBV28; cdr3_aa: AIPATSGISSEQF
v_call: TRBV12-3/TRBV12-4; cdr3_aa: ASTPLAGDLADTQY
v_call: TRBV6-1; cdr3_aa: ASSSPSGGGRNIQY
v_call: TRBV3-1; cdr3_aa: ASSQGWRLRSYEQY
v_call: TRBV12-3/TRBV12-4; cdr3_aa: ASSLGGASGNEQF
v_call: TRBV18; cdr3_aa: ASSSLAGGLLNEQF
v_call: TRBV29-1; cdr3_aa: SVISGTGASYYGYT
v_call: TRBV7-2; cdr3_aa: ASSQLIASTDTQF
v_call: TRBV7-3; cdr3_aa: ASSPQSAFGYT
v_call: TRBV4-2; cdr3_aa: ASSQDPIDIYQPQH
v_call: TRBV11-2; cdr3_aa: ASSLDRDETTNEKLF
v_call: TRBV30; cdr3_aa: AWTRDRGTDTQY
v_call: TRBV7-2; cdr3_aa: ASSYLTGGTDTQY
v_call: TRBV5-5; cdr3_aa: ASSSGTGDFYHEQY
v_call: TRBV6-2/TRBV6-3; cdr3_aa: AARASGGPQETQY
v_call: TRBV3-1; cdr3_aa: ASSQQGGSYEQY
v_call: TRBV29-1; cdr3_aa: SVSRDRAYGYT